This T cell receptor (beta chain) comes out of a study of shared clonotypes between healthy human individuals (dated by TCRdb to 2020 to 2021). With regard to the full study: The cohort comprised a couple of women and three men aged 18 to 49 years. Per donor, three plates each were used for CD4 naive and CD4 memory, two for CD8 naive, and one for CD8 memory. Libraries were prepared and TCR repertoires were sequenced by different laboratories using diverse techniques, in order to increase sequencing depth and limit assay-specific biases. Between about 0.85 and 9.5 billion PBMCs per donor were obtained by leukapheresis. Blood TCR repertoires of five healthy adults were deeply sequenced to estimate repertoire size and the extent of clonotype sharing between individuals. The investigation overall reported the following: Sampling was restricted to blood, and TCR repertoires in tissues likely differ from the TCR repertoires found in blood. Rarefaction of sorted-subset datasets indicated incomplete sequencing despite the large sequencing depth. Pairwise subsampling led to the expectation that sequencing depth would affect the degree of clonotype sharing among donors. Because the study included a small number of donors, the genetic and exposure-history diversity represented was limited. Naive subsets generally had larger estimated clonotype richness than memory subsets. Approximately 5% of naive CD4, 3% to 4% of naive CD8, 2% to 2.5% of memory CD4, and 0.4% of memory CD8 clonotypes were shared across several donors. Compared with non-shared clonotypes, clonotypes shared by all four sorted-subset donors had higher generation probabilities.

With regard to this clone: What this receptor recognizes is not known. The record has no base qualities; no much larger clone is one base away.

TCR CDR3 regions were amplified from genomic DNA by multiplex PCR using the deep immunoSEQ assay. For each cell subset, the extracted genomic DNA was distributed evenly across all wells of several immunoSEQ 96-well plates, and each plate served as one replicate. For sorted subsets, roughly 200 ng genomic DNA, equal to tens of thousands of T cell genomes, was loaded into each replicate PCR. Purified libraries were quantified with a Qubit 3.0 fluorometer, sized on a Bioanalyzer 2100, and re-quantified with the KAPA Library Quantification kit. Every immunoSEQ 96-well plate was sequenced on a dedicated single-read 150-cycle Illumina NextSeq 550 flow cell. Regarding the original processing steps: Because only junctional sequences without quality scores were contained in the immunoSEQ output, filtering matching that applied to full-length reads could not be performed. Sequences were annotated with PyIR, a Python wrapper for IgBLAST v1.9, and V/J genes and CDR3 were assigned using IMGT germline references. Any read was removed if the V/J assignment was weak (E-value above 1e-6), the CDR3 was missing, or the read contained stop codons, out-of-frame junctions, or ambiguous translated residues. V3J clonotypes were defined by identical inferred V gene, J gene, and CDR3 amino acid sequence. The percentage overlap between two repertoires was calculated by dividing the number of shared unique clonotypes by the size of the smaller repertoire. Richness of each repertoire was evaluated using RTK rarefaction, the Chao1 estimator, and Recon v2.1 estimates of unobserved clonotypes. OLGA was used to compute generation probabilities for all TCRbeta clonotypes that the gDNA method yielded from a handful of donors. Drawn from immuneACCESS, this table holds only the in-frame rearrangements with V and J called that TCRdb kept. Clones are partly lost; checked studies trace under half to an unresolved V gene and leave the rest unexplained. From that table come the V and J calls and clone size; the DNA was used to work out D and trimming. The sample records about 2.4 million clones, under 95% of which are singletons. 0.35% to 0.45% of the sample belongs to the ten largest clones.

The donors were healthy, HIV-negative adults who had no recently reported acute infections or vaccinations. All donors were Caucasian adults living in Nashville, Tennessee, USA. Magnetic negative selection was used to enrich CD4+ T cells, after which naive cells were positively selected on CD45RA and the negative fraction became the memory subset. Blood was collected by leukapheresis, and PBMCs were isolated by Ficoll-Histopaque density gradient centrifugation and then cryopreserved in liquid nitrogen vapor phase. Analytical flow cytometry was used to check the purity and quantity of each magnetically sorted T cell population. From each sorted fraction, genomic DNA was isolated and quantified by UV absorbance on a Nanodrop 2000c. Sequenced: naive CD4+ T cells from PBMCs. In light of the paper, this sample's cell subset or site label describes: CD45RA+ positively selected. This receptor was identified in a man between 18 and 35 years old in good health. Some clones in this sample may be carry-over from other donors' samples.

The CDR3 region: CASSRLAFGAGVYEQYF. The nucleotide sequence reads as follows: TGTGCCAGCAGCCGATTAGCGTTTGGGGCGGGCGTTTACGAGCAGTACTTC. The chain couples TRBV7-9 to TRBJ2-7, with the D segment possibly TRBD1 or TRBD2, each aligning over 5 bases. Counted from cysteine to phenylalanine, this CDR3 has 17 amino acids. Just CDR3 DNA is preserved here, 51 bases in frame from base 1. As encoded in the germline V gene (reference sequence), CDR1 is SEHNR while CDR2 is FQNEAQ. V and J are truncated by 5 bases and 4 bases respectively, leaving an intervening sequence of 24 bases. Outside the CDR3, residues come from the reference TRBV7-9 and TRBJ2-7 proteins, so the full variable domain is: DTGVSQNPRHKITKRGQNVTFRCDPISEHNRLYWYRQTLGQGPEFLTYFQNEAQLEKSRLLSDRFSAERPKGSFSTLEIQRTEQGDSAMYLCASSRLAFGAGVYEQYFGPGTRLTVT.